The T cell receptor (beta chain) under discussion was sequenced for a study of cytomegalovirus exposure and HLA in healthy donors. PCR amplification relied on 60 Vbeta primers (plus 13 Jbeta primers). The table came from immunoSEQ multiplex PCR; TCRdb's copy has only in-frame clones and leaves some out. This sample yields about 170,000 clones, of which about 85% are seen a single time; about 2% belongs to the top ten. The TCR sequence derives from a man aged 18 to 30 in good health and CMV-seropositive. The sequenced sample was PBMCs.

The CDR3 is CASSQNHARGNPYEQYF. Here the CDR3 DNA reads TGCGCCAGCAGCCAAAACCACGCCAGGGGCAATCCCTACGAGCAGTACTTC. The chain has TRBV4-3 and TRBJ2-7; weak D call: TRBD1 (6 bases). Germline lookup yields CDR1 LGHNA and CDR2 YSLEER. The CDR3 contains 17 residues. Trimming removed 2 bases from V and 2 bases from J, with 19 bases in between.